This TCR beta chain appears in the sequencing data of a study of neurological immune-mediated disorders. 5'RACE generated cDNA with 10-nucleotide random UMIs. TCRdb passed the 5' RACE reads through MiXCR, listing each CDR3 protein once. The repertoire consists of 35,000 to 40,000 distinct CDR3 sequences, with around a tenth occurring once and the leading ten covering around 4%. As for this clonotype: The DNA is left out, because the CDR3 cannot be placed on it with certainty; the CDR3 is given as TCRdb lists it.

The length of the CDR3 is 22 amino acids, counting both ends. Germline CDR1 SEHNR, CDR2 FQNEAQ (reference sequence). The chain combines TRBV7-9 with TRBJ1-1; TRBD1, as called in the table, went unchecked against the DNA. Input material: CD4+ T cells from blood. The origin of this receptor is a woman in her twenties or thirties with HTLV-1-associated myelopathy (HAM/TSP). The CDR3 spells CASSFYICSARHVRGPNTEAFF.